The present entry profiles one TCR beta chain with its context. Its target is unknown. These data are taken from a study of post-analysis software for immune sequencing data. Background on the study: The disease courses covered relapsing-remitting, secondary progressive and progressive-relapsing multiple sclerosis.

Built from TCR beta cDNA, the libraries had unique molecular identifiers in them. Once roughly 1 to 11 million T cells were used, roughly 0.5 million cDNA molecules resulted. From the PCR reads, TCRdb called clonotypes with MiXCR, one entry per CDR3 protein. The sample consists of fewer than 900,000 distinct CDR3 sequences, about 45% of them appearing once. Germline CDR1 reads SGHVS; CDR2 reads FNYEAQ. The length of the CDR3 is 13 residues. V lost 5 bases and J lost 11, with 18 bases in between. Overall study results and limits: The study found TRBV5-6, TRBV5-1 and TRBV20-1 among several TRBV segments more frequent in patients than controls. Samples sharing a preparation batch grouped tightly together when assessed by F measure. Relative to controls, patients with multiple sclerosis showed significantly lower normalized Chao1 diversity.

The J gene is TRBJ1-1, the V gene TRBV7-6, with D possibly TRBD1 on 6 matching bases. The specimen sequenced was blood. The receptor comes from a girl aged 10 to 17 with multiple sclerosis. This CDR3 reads CASSPGVGAGAFF. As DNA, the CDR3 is TGTGCCAGCAGCCCAGGGGTCGGGGCAGGGGCTTTCTTT.